This TCR beta chain is drawn from a study of blood T cell repertoires in COVID-19. V trimming: 0 bases; J trimming: 3 bases; junction bases outside the gene matches: 7. Germline CDR1 is MGHRA and CDR2 is YSYEKL. This CDR3 spans 16 amino acids. This clone was found once. Per the study methods: Nucleated cell number was recorded as an estimate derived from reference gene primer amplification. Method: immunoSEQ multiplex PCR; TCRdb's copy keeps in-frame clones and lacks some. V and J calls and clone size are those listed in that table; D and trimming were worked out from the DNA. Altogether hundreds of thousands of clones are present, roughly 80% being singletons, with the ten largest covering more than 4%.

The sequenced sample was PBMCs or T cells enriched from blood (not recorded which). This rearrangement joins TRBV4-1 to TRBJ2-7; 8 bases are shared with TRBD2. The receptor's source is a man aged 35 to 55 who had been exposed to COVID-19. The chain's CDR3 is CASSQEPASGLYEQYF. In DNA form, the CDR3 reads TGCGCCAGCAGCCAAGAGCCGGCTAGCGGGCTCTACGAGCAGTACTTC.